This T cell receptor (beta chain) was captured in a study of T-cell memory formation after mild COVID-19. About the research overall: TCR clustering was largely donor specific.

TCRdb ran MiXCR on the 5' RACE reads and lists one entry per CDR3 protein. The table lists about 440,000 distinct CDR3 sequences, over 15% of them singletons. As concerns this clonotype: Its antigen is undetermined.

V was pared by 1 base and J by 0 bases, with 12 bases between. This CDR3 comprises 17 residues. From germline, CDR1 is SGHDN and CDR2 FVKESK. Study results and limitations: Nothing showed for sure that second-wave clones peaking on day 37 were SARS-CoV-2 specific. CD4+ bias marked clones expanding day 15 to 37, unlike balanced contracting clones. The study found contracting CD4+ clones mainly in CM and EM and contracting CD8+ clones in EMRA.

Sample: PBMCs or a T cell subset sorted from them (not recorded which). The clonotype was recovered from an adult woman who had mild COVID-19 (a few samples of this study predate the infection). Cell type and time point are not known. This chain links TRBV14 with TRBJ1-4; D unclear. CDR3 protein: CASSQVEGFATNEKLFF. The CDR3 nucleotides read TGTGCCAGCAGCCAAGTAGAGGGTTTTGCAACTAATGAAAAACTGTTTTTT.